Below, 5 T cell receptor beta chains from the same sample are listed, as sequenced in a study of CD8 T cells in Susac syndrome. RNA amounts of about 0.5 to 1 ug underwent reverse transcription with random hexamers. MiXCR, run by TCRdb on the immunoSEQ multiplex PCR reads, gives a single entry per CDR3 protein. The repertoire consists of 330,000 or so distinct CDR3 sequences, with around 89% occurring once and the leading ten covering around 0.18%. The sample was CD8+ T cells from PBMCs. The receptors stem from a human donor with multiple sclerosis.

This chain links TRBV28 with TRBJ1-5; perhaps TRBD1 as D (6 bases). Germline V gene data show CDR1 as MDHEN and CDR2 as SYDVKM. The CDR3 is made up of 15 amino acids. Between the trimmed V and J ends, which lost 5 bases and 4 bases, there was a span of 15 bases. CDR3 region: CASSPDSLGNQPQHF. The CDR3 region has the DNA TGTGCCAGCAGTCCGGACAGCCTCGGAAATCAGCCCCAGCATTTT.

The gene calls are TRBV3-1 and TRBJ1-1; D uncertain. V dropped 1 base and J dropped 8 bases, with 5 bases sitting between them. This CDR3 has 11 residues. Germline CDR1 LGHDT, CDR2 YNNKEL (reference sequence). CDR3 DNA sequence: TGTGCCAGCAGCCAAGGGGTAGAAGCTTTCTTT. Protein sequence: CASSQGVEAFF. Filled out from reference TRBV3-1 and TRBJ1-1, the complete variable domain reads DTAVSQTPKYLVTQMGNDKSIKCEQNLGHDTMYWYKQDSKKFLKIMFSYNNKELIINETVPNRFSPKSPDKAHLNLHINSLELGDSAVYFCASSQGVEAFFGQGTRLTVV.

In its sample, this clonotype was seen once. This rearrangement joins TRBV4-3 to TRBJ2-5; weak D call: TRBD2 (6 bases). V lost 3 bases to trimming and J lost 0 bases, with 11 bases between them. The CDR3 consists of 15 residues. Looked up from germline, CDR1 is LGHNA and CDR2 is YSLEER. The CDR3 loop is CASSQSLAHQETQYF. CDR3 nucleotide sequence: TGCGCCAGCAGCCAGTCTCTAGCGCACCAAGAGACCCAGTACTTC.

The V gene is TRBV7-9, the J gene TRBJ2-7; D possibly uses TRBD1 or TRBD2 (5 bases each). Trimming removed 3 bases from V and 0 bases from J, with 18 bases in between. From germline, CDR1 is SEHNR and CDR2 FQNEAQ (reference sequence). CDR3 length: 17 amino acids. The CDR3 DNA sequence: TGTGCCAGCAGCTTGTATCGATCGGGACCAAGCTCCTACGAGCAGTACTTC. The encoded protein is CASSLYRSGPSSYEQYF.

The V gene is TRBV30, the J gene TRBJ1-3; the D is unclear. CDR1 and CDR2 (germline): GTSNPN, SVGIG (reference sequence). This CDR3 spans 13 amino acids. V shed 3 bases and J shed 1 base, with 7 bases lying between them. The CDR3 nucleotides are TGTGCCTGGAGCCCGGCTTCTGGAAACACCATATATTTT. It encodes CAWSPASGNTIYF.